Below, 21 T cell receptor beta chains from the same sample are listed, as sequenced in a study of cytomegalovirus exposure and HLA in healthy donors. Amplification used 60 Vbeta primers and 13 Jbeta primers. Assay: immunoSEQ multiplex PCR; the TCRdb copy retains only in-frame clones and omits some. The table includes more than 90,000 clones, 82% detected once. The sequenced sample was PBMCs. These receptors originate from a man aged 45-60 years in good health and CMV-seronegative.

The gene calls are TRBV2 and TRBJ2-6; D unresolved. Looked up from germline, CDR1 is SNHLY and CDR2 is FYNNEI. The V end was cut by 5 bases, the J end by 0 bases, with 8 bases between. The length of the CDR3 is 15 residues. The CDR3 DNA reads as TGTGCCAGCAGTCGACAATTCTCTGGGGCCAACGTCCTGACTTTC. Its protein is CASSRQFSGANVLTF.

This chain joins TRBV15 and TRBJ2-1, with TRBD1 as a possible D gene (5 bases). CDR1 and CDR2 (germline): LNHNV, YYDKDF (reference sequence). V lost 0 bases to trimming and J lost 8 bases, with 11 bases between them. The CDR3 contains 14 residues. CDR3 nucleotides: TGTGCCACCAGCAGAGATCTGAAGGGGCATGAGCAGTTCTTC. It is translated as CATSRDLKGHEQFF.

The chain employs TRBV5-6 and TRBJ1-1; TRBD1 matches 7 bases. V was clipped by 0 bases and J by 7 bases; unmatched bases: 12. The CDR3 consists of 16 residues. Germline CDR1 SGHDT, CDR2 YYEEEE. The CDR3 nucleotides are TGTGCCAGCAGCTTGGAGGGGACAGATCGGGACCGTGAAGCTTTCTTT. It encodes CASSLEGTDRDREAFF.

This sequence joins TRBV30 and TRBJ2-2; 10 bases map to TRBD2. CDR1 and CDR2 (germline): GTSNPN, SVGIG (reference sequence). The CDR3 runs to 19 residues. Germline trimming cut 4 bases from V and 5 bases from J; bases unmatched to any gene: 19. CDR3 bases: TGTGCCTGGACGCCGGGACTAGCGACCTCGGGAATGGAGACCGGGGAGCTGTTTTTT. It yields the protein CAWTPGLATSGMETGELFF. The full variable domain, rest sourced from reference TRBV30 and TRBJ2-2, is SQTIHQWPATLVQPVGSPLSLECTVEGTSNPNLYWYRQAAGRGLQLLFYSVGIGQISSEVPQNLSASRPQDRQFILSSKKLLLSDSGFYLCAWTPGLATSGMETGELFFGEGSRLTVL.

Here the CDR3 reads CSVERDRGYNEQFF. CDR3 coding DNA: TGCAGCGTTGAAAGGGACAGAGGGTACAATGAGCAGTTCTTC. The V gene is TRBV29-1, the J gene TRBJ2-1, with 7 positions matching TRBD1. Trimming cost V 2 bases and J 4 bases; bases outside gene matches: 5. CDR1 and CDR2 from the germline V gene are SQVTM and ANQGSEA. The CDR3 has 14 residues.

The chain recombines TRBV10-3 with TRBJ2-7; weak D call: TRBD2 (5 bases). CDR3 length: 14 residues. Trimming pared 6 bases from V and 7 bases from J, leaving 19 bases between. Germline CDR1 is ENHRY and CDR2 is SYGVKD. CDR3 DNA sequence: TGTGCCATCAGGACCTTGGACTCCCTGGGGGAGCAGTACTTC. It yields the protein CAIRTLDSLGEQYF.

The gene calls are TRBV30 and TRBJ2-1; TRBD2 matches at 10 bases. Per germline, CDR1 GTSNPN and CDR2 SVGIG (reference sequence). This CDR3 spans 17 amino acids. After removal of 1 base from V and 0 bases from J, the junction contained 6 bases not matched to a gene. As DNA, the CDR3 is TGTGCCTGGAGTGGACTAGCGGGCACAGTCTCCTACAATGAGCAGTTCTTC. Protein sequence: CAWSGLAGTVSYNEQFF.

V usage is TRBV4-2 and J usage is TRBJ2-1; TRBD2 matches at 9 bases. This CDR3 is 15 amino acids long. Germline V lookup: CDR1 LGHNA, CDR2 YNFKEQ. Unmatched junction bases numbered 13, after V lost 4 bases and J lost 12 bases. CDR3 residues: CASSLYSGSPERQFF. The CDR3 nucleotides are TGTGCCAGCAGCCTGTATAGCGGGAGCCCGGAACGGCAGTTCTTC.

The gene calls are TRBV5-4 and TRBJ2-5, with D maybe TRBD1 (6 bases). Germline V gives CDR1 SGHNT, CDR2 YYREEE (reference sequence). This CDR3 is built from 13 residues. The V gene lost 4 bases and the J gene lost 2 bases, with 9 bases spanning the gap. CDR3 DNA sequence: TGTGCCAGCAGCCAAGGACAGCAAGAGACCCAGTACTTC. This translates into CASSQGQQETQYF.

V and J are TRBV5-5 and TRBJ1-5; D ambiguous. Trimming stripped 0 bases from V and 3 bases from J, with 13 bases between. CDR3 size: 16 residues. Germline V gene data show CDR1 as SGHKS and CDR2 as YYEKEE (reference sequence). As DNA, the CDR3 is TGTGCCAGCAGCTTGGAAGTCTGGCAGGACAATCAGCCCCAGCATTTT. Its translation is CASSLEVWQDNQPQHF.

This chain uses TRBV7-6 with TRBJ1-6; D unresolved. Germline CDR1 reads SGHVS; CDR2 reads FNYEAQ. V was pared by 2 bases and J by 4 bases, with 6 bases between. The CDR3 covers 14 residues. The CDR3 spells CASSLSVYNSPLHF. The CDR3 DNA is TGTGCCAGCAGCTTAAGCGTATATAATTCACCCCTCCACTTT.

To note about this clone: One end of the junction varies from germline; a read error may be responsible. The V gene is TRBV28, the J gene TRBJ1-2; 11 bases map to TRBD1. The germline V gene encodes CDR1 MDHEN and CDR2 SYDVKM. This CDR3 spans 15 amino acids. The CDR3 DNA is TGTGCCAGCACCCTTCTTCCGGACAGGGGGCAAGGCTACCCCTTC. Translated: CASTLLPDRGQGYPF.

The chain couples TRBV2 to TRBJ2-1; TRBD2 matches at 9 bases. Losses at the gene ends were 3 bases for V and 3 bases for J; bases not matched to a gene: 3. Germline CDR1 and CDR2: SNHLY and FYNNEI. This CDR3 spans 15 amino acids. The CDR3, as DNA: TGTGCCAGCAGTGATGGGACTAGCCTCTACAATGAGCAGTTCTTC. This encodes CASSDGTSLYNEQFF.

The gene calls are TRBV19 and TRBJ1-2; 9 nucleotides line up with TRBD1. The CDR3 has 13 residues. Germline lookup yields CDR1 LNHDA and CDR2 SQIVND (reference sequence). V was clipped by 6 bases and J by 6 bases; unmatched bases: 5. CDR3 sequence (DNA): TGTGCCAGTAGCCCCGGGACAGGGAATGGCTACACCTTC. Its protein is CASSPGTGNGYTF.

The chain links TRBV28 to TRBJ2-2, with D perhaps TRBD1 (5 bases). Per the germline V gene, CDR1 is MDHEN and CDR2 is SYDVKM. This CDR3 comprises 14 residues. Trimming pared 1 base from V and 4 bases from J, leaving 7 bases between. DNA of the CDR3: TGTGCCAGCAGTTTATTAACAGGCACCGGGGAGCTGTTTTTT. Its translation is CASSLLTGTGELFF. The entire variable domain, with the rest obtained from reference TRBV28 and TRBJ2-2, is as follows: DVKVTQSSRYLVKRTGEKVFLECVQDMDHENMFWYRQDPGLGLRLIYFSYDVKMKEKGDIPEGYSVSREKKERFSLILESASTNQTSMYLCASSLLTGTGELFFGEGSRLTVL.

This clone was observed a handful of times. The chain links TRBV28 to TRBJ2-1, with 7 bases matching TRBD1. CDR3 length: 12 residues. Unmatched junction bases numbered 7, after V lost 5 bases and J lost 12 bases. CDR1 is MDHEN and CDR2 is SYDVKM in the germline V gene. CDR3 DNA: TGTGCCAGCAGTCACGACAGGGTGGTGCAGTTCTTC. It is translated as CASSHDRVVQFF.

CDR3 protein: CASSWVRGGEEDEQYF. The DNA of the CDR3 is TGTGCCAGCAGCTGGGTCCGTGGCGGCGAGGAAGACGAGCAGTACTTC. The genes are TRBV5-4 and TRBJ2-7; D not resolved. The germline gives CDR1 SGHNT, CDR2 YYREEE (reference sequence). The CDR3 extends over 16 amino acids. Trimming removed 3 bases at V and 5 bases at J, with 21 bases between.

The chain has TRBV6-6 and TRBJ2-3; a weak D match, TRBD1 (5 bases). The V gene lost 5 bases and the J gene lost 6 bases, with 6 bases spanning the gap. The CDR3 is 11 residues long. Germline CDR1 MNHNY, CDR2 SVGAGI (reference sequence). The DNA for the CDR3 is TGTGCCAGCAGTCCAGGGGATACGCAGTATTTT. This encodes CASSPGDTQYF.

The V call is TRBV2, the J call TRBJ2-5; D gene uncertain. V was pared by 2 bases and J by 5 bases, with 18 bases between. This CDR3 is built from 16 residues. The V gene's germline CDR1 is SNHLY and CDR2 FYNNEI. The CDR3 region is CASSEQGGGLKETQYF. The CDR3 DNA follows: TGTGCCAGCAGTGAACAAGGCGGCGGATTAAAGGAGACCCAGTACTTC.

J is TRBJ2-3 and V is TRBV5-1; D possibly corresponds to TRBD2 (6 bases). The germline V gene encodes CDR1 SGHRS and CDR2 YFSETQ. V was pared by 4 bases and J by 2 bases, with 17 bases between. The CDR3 runs to 16 residues. CDR3 region: CASSPGDSYPTDTQYF. The CDR3 DNA is TGCGCCAGCAGCCCGGGGGACTCTTACCCCACAGATACGCAGTATTTT.

This clone was seen more than once but under ten times. The chain carries TRBV6-1 and TRBJ2-6, with D possibly being TRBD1 (6 bases). This CDR3 has 19 residues. Germline V CDR1 and CDR2: MNHNS, SASEGT. Between the trimmed V and J ends, which lost 4 bases and 4 bases, there was a span of 23 bases. CDR3 loop: CASSVFRGTGSPGANVLTF. The CDR3 DNA sequence: TGTGCCAGCAGTGTCTTCAGGGGAACAGGGTCACCCGGGGCCAACGTCCTGACTTTC.